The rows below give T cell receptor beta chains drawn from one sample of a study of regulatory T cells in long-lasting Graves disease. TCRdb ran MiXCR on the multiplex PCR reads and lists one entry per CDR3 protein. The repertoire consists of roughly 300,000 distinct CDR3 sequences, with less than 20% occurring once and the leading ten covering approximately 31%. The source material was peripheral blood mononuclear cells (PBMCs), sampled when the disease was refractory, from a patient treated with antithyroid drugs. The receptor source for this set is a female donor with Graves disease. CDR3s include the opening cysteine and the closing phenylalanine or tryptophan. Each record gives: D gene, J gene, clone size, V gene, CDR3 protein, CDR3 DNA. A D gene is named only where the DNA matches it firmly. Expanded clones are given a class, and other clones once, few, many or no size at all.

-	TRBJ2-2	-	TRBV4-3	CASSQRRTGELFF	TGCGCCAGCAGCCAACGAAGGACCGGGGAGCTGTTTTTT
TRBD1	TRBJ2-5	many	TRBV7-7	CASSLEQGETQYF	TGTGCTAGCAGCTTAGAACAGGGGGAGACCCAGTACTTC
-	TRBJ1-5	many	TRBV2	CASRGNREQPQHF	TGTGCCAGCAGGGGGAATCGGGAACAGCCCCAGCATTTT
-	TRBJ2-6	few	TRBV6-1	CASRRPSGANVLTF	TGTGCCAGCAGACGCCCCTCTGGGGCCAACGTCCTGACTTTC
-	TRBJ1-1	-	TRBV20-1	CSARAQGSPEAFF	TGCAGTGCTAGAGCCCAGGGTTCCCCCGAAGCTTTCTTT
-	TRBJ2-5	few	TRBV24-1	CATSPGVGGRETQYF	TGTGCCACCAGTCCAGGGGTGGGGGGCAGAGAGACCCAGTACTTC
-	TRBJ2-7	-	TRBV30	CAWSVGSPYEQYF	TGTGCCTGGAGTGTAGGCAGTCCCTACGAGCAGTACTTC
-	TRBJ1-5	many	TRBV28	CASRLSNQPQHF	TGTGCCAGCAGACTTAGCAATCAGCCCCAGCATTTT
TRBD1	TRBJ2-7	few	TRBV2	CASRTTGGDGEQYF	TGTGCCAGCAGGACGACAGGGGGAGATGGCGAGCAGTACTTC
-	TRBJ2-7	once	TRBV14	CASSQGPGRTTGYEQYF	TGTGCCAGCAGCCAAGGCCCAGGACGGACTACCGGGTACGAGCAGTACTTC
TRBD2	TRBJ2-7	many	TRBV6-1	CASSRGEGSPTYEQYF	TGTGCCAGCAGCAGAGGGGAGGGGTCGCCTACCTACGAGCAGTACTTC
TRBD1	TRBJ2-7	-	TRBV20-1	CSASLTGAPYEQYF	TGCAGTGCCTCCCTTACAGGGGCTCCTTACGAGCAGTACTTC
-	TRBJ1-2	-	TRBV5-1	CASSLGAGVSYGYTF	TGCGCCAGCAGCTTGGGGGCAGGGGTTTCCTATGGCTACACCTTC
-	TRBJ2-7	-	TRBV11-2	CASSQDGYYEQYF	TGTGCCAGCAGCCAAGATGGCTACTACGAGCAGTACTTC
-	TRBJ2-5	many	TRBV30	CAWGEETQYF	TGTGCCTGGGGGGAAGAGACCCAGTACTTC
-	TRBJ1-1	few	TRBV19	CASSIQGPEPEAFF	TGTGCCAGTAGTATCCAGGGCCCAGAGCCTGAAGCTTTCTTT
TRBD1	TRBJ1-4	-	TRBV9	CASSAGQSGSNEKLFF	TGTGCCAGCAGCGCGGGACAGAGTGGATCTAATGAAAAACTGTTTTTT
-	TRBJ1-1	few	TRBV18	CASSPCSGDTEAFF	TGTGCCAGCTCACCCTGCAGTGGAGACACTGAAGCTTTCTTT
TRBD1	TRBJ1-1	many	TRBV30	CAWAIQGKVADTEAFF	TGTGCCTGGGCCATACAGGGGAAAGTAGCGGACACTGAAGCTTTCTTT
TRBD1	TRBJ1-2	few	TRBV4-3	CASSQGTGTESYTF	TGCGCCAGCAGCCAAGGGACCGGGACAGAGAGCTACACCTTC
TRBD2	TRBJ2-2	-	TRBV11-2	CASNLEGRLAGGYTGELFF	TGTGCCAGCAACTTAGAGGGTCGACTAGCGGGAGGTTACACCGGGGAGCTGTTTTTT
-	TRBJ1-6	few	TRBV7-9	CASSLSGQSGLGSPLHF	TGTGCCAGCAGCCTCTCCGGTCAGTCGGGCCTTGGTTCACCCCTCCACTTT
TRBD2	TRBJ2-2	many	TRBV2	CASKAYAGVGSGELFF	TGTGCCAGCAAGGCCTATGCGGGAGTGGGGAGCGGGGAGCTGTTTTTT
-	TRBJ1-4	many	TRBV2	CASRYQTGTNEKLFF	TGTGCCAGCAGGTACCAGACGGGGACTAATGAAAAACTGTTTTTT
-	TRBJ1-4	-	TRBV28	CASSPDSNEKLSF	TGTGCCAGCAGTCCGGACTCGAATGAAAAACTGTCTTTT
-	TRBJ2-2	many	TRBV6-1	CASSVQRVANTGELFF	TGTGCCAGCAGTGTCCAACGGGTCGCGAACACCGGGGAGCTGTTTTTT
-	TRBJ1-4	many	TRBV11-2	CASSLEVGRTNEKLFF	TGTGCCAGCAGCTTAGAGGTGGGGAGGACTAATGAAAAACTGTTTTTT